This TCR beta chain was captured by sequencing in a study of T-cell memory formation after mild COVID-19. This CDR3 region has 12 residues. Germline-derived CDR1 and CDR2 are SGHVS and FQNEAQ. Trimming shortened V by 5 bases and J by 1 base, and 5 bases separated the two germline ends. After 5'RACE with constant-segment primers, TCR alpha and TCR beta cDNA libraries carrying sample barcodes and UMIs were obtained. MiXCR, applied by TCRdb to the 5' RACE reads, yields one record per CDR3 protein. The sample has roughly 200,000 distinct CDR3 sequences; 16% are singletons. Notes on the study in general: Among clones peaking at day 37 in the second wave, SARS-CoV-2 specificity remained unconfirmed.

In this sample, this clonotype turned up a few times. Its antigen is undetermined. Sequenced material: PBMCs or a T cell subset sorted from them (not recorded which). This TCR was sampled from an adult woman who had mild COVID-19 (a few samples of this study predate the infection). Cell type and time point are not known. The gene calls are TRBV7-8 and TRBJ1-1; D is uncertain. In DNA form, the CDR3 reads TGTGCCAGCAGCCGAGGGAACACTGAAGCTTTCTTT. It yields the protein CASSRGNTEAFF.